This T cell receptor (beta chain) was sequenced during a study of T cells in Graves' hyperthyroidism and ophthalmopathy. TCR beta CDR3 region amplification was performed from RNA transcripts. During a first-round RT-PCR of the TCR CDR3, the HTBI primer set was used. MiXCR was run by TCRdb on the multiplex PCR reads, yielding one entry per CDR3 protein. The repertoire consists of 600,000 to 700,000 distinct CDR3 sequences, with 45% occurring once and the leading ten covering approximately 6.8%. The CDR3 has 11 residues. The V and J ends lost 5 bases and 5 bases respectively, with 6 bases between them. Germline loops: CDR1 SNHLY, CDR2 FYNNEI. This clonotype was seen at least ten times. The antigen is unknown. General observations from the study: Clonotypes that were expanded in thyroid above 0.001 mostly appeared in blood too. In the analysis, a 13 V-J model separated ophthalmopathy from stable hyperthyroidism. Ophthalmopathy, as predicted by the model, came a median roughly 6.5 months after the prediction.

The sequencing input was peripheral blood or thyroid tissue (not recorded which). This receptor was obtained from an adult man with Graves' disease, either hyperthyroidism or ophthalmopathy (not recorded which). The chain employs TRBV2 and TRBJ1-1; D call uncertain. The CDR3: CASSRTTEAFF. DNA for the CDR3: TGTGCCAGCAGTAGGACGACTGAAGCTTTCTTT. Filled out from reference TRBV2 and TRBJ1-1, the complete variable domain reads EPEVTQTPSHQVTQMGQEVILRCVPISNHLYFYWYRQILGQKVEFLVSFYNNEISEKSEIFDDQFSVERPDGSNFTLKIRSTKLEDSAMYFCASSRTTEAFFGQGTRLTVV.